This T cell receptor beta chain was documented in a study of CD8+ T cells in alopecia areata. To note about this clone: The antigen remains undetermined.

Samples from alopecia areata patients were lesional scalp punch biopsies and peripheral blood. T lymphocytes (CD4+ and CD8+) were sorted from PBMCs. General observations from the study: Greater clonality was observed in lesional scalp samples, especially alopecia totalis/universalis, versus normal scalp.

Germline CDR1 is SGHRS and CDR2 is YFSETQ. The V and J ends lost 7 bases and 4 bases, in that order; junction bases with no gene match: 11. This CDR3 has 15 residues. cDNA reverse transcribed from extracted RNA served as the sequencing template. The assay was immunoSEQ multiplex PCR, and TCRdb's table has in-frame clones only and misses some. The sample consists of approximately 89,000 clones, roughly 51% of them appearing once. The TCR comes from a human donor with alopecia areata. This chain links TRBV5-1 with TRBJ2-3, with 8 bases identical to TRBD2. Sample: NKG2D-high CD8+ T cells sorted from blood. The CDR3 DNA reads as TGCGCCAGCGGACCCGGGCGGGGGGCCGCAGATACGCAGTATTTT. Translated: CASGPGRGAADTQYF.